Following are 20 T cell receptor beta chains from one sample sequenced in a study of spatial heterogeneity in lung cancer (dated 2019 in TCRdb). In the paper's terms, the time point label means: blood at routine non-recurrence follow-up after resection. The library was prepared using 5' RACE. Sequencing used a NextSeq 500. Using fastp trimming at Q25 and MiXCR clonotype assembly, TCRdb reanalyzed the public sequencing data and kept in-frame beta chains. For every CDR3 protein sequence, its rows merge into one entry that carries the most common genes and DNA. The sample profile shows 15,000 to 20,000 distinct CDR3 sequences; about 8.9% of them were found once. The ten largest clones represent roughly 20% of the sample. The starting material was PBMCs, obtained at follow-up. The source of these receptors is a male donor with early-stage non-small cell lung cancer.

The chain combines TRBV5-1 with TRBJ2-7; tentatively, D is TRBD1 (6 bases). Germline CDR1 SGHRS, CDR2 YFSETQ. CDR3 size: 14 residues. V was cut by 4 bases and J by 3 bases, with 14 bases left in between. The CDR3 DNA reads TGCGCCAGCAGCACCCCGGGACAACACTACGAGCAGTACTTC. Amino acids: CASSTPGQHYEQYF. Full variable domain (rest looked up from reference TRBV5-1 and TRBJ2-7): KAGVTQTPRYLIKTRGQQVTLSCSPISGHRSVSWYQQTPGQGLQFLFEYFSETQRNKGNFPGRFSGRQFSNSRSEMNVSTLELGDSALYLCASSTPGQHYEQYFGPGTRLTVT.

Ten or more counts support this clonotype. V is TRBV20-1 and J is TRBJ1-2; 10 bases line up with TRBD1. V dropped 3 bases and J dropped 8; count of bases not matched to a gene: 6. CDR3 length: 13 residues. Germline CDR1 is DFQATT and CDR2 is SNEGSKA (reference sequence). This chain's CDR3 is CSASRTGGYGYTF. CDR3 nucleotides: TGCAGTGCTAGTCGGACAGGGGGTTACGGCTACACCTTC.

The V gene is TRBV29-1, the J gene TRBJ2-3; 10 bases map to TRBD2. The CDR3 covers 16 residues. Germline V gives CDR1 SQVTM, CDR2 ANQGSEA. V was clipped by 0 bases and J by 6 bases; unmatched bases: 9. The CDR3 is CSVEDELAGVADTQYF. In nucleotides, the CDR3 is TGCAGCGTTGAAGATGAGCTAGCGGGAGTGGCGGATACGCAGTATTTT.

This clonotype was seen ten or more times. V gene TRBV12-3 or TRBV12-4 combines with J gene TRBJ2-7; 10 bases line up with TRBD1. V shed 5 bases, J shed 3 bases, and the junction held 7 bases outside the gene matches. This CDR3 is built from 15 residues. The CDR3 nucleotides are TGTGCCAGCAGTAGCCTCGGGGACAGGGGCTACGAGCAGTACTTC. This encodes CASSSLGDRGYEQYF.

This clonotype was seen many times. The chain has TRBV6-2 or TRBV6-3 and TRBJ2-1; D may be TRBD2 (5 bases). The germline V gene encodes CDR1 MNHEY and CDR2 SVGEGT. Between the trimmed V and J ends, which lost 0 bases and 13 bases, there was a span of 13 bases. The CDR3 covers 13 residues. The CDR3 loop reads CASSYSILSGQFF. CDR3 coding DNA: TGTGCCAGCAGTTACTCGATCTTAAGCGGCCAGTTCTTC.

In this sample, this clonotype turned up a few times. The CDR3 nucleotides read TGCAGTGCTCCCGGCAGGGCCACCGACGAGCAGTACTTC. Translated, it gives CSAPGRATDEQYF. This chain links TRBV20-1 with TRBJ2-7; D might be TRBD1 (5 bases). Between the trimmed V and J ends, which lost 5 bases and 5 bases, there was a span of 16 bases. The CDR3 covers 13 residues. The germline V gene encodes CDR1 DFQATT and CDR2 SNEGSKA (reference sequence).

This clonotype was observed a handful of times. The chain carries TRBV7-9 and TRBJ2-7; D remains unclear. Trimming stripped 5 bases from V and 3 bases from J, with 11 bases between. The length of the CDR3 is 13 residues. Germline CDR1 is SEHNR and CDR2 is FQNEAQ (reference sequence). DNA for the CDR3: TGTGCCAGCAGCCTAATACAGATCTACGAGCAGTACTTC. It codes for CASSLIQIYEQYF.

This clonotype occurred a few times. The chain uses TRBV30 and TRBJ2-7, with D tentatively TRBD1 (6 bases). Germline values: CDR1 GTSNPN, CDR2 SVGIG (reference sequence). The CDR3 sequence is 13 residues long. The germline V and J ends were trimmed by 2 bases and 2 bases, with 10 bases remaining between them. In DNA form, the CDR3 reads TGTGCCTGGAGTCGGAACAGGGCCTACGAGCAGTACTTC. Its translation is CAWSRNRAYEQYF.

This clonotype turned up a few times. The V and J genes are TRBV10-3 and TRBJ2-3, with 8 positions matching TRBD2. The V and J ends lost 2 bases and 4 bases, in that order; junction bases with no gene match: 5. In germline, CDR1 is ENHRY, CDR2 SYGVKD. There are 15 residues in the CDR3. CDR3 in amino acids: CAISESGRGADTQYF. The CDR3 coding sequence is TGTGCCATCAGTGAGAGCGGGAGAGGGGCAGATACGCAGTATTTT.

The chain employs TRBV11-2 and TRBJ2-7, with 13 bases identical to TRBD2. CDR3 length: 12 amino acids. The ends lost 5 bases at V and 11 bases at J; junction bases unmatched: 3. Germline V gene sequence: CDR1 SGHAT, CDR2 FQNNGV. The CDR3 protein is CASSAGLAGEYF. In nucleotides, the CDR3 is TGTGCCAGCAGCGCCGGACTAGCGGGAGAGTACTTC.

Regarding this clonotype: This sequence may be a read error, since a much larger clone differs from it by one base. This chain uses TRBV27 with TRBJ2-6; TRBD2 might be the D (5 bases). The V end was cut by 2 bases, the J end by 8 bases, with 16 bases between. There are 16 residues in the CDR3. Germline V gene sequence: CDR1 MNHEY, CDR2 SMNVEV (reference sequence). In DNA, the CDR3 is TGTGCCAGCAGTTTAAACCCTCCTCTCGGGACCAACGTCCTGACTTTC. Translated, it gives CASSLNPPLGTNVLTF.

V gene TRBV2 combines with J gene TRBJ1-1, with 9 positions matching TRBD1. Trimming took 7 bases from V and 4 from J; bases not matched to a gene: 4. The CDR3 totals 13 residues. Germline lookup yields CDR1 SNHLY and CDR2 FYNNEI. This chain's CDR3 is CASITGGGTEAFF. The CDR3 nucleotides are TGTGCCAGCATTACAGGGGGCGGCACTGAAGCTTTCTTT.

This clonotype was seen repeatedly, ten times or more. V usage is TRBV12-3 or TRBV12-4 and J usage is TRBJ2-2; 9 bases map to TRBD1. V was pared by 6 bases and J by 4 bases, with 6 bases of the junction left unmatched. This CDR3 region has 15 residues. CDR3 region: CASRSGQGGTGELFF. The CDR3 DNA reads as TGTGCCAGCAGATCGGGACAGGGAGGCACCGGGGAGCTGTTTTTT.

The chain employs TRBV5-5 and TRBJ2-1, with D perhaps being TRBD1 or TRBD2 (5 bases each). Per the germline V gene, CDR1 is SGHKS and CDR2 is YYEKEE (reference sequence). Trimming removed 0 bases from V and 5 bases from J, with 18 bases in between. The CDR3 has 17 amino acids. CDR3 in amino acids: CASSLAMGTGPHNEQFF. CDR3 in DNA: TGTGCCAGCAGCTTGGCGATGGGCACGGGGCCCCACAATGAGCAGTTCTTC. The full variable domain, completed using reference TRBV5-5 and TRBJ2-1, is DAGVTQSPTHLIKTRGQQVTLRCSPISGHKSVSWYQQVLGQGPQFIFQYYEKEERGRGNFPDRFSARQFPNYSSELNVNALLLGDSALYLCASSLAMGTGPHNEQFFGPGTRLTVL.

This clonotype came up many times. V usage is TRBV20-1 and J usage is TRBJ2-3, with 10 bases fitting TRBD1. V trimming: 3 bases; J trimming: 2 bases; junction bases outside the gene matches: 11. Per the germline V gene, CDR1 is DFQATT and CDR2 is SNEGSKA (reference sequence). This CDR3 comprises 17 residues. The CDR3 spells CSASPGPGQGITDTQYF. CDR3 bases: TGCAGTGCTAGTCCCGGACCGGGACAGGGGATCACAGATACGCAGTATTTT.

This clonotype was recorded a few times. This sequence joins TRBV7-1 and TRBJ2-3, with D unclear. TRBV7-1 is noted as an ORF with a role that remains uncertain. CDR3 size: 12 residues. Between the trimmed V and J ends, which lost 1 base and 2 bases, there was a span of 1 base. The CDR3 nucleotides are TGTGCCAGCAGCTCAGTCACAGATACGCAGTATTTT. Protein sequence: CASSSVTDTQYF.

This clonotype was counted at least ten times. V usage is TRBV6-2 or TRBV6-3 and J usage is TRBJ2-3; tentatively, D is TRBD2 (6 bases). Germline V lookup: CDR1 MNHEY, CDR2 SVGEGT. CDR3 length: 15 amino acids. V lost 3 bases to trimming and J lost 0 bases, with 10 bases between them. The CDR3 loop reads CASSYIAESTDTQYF. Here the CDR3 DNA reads TGTGCCAGCAGTTATATAGCGGAGAGCACAGATACGCAGTATTTT.

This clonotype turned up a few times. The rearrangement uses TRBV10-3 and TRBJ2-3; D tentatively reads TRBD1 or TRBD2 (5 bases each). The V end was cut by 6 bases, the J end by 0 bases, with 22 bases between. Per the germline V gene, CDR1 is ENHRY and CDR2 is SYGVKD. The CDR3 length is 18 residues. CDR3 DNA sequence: TGTGCCATCAGCGATGCCGGGACCTTAACCTCTAGCACAGATACGCAGTATTTT. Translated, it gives CAISDAGTLTSSTDTQYF.

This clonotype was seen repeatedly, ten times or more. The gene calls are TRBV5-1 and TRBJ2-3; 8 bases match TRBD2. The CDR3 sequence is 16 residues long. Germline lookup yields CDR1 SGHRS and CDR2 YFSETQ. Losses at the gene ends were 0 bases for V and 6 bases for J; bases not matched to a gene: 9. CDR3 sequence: CASSLGGGRTGDTQYF. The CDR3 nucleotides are TGCGCCAGCAGCTTGGGCGGCGGGAGGACCGGGGATACGCAGTATTTT.

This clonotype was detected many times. CDR3: CAISALLAGESDTQYF. The CDR3 DNA sequence: TGTGCCATCAGCGCCCTACTAGCGGGAGAATCAGATACGCAGTATTTT. This rearrangement joins TRBV10-3 to TRBJ2-3, with TRBD2 matching over 11 bases. Trimming cost V 6 bases and J 4 bases; bases outside gene matches: 9. The CDR3 sequence is 16 residues long. The germline V gene has CDR1 ENHRY and CDR2 SYGVKD.